This T cell receptor beta chain originates from a study of PD-L1 blockade in urothelial cancer. Study-wide background: Between 0 and 3 prior chemotherapy regimens had been given to patients. Analysis of the blood was performed 3 weeks (second dose) and 6 weeks after treatment start.

Data came from immunoSEQ multiplex PCR; TCRdb stores just in-frame clones and leaves some out. The data show 100,000 to 150,000 clones, roughly 83% seen once. Time point of the sample: pretreatment peripheral blood. V shed 2 bases and J shed 7 bases, with 12 bases lying between them. Germline CDR1 SGHDT, CDR2 YYEEEE. CDR3 length equals 13 residues. The sequence came from a man aged 50 to 59 with urothelial cancer. The gene calls are TRBV5-6 and TRBJ2-5; tentatively, D is TRBD1 (5 bases). The specimen was PBMCs, collected around atezolizumab (anti-PD-L1) treatment. The CDR3 coding sequence is TGTGCCAGCAGCTTAGCAGGGTTGGGGACCCAGTACTTC. Protein: CASSLAGLGTQYF. Drawing the rest from reference TRBV5-6 and TRBJ2-5, the complete variable domain is DAGVTQSPTHLIKTRGQQVTLRCSPKSGHDTVSWYQQALGQGPQFIFQYYEEEERQRGNFPDRFSGHQFPNYSSELNVNALLLGDSALYLCASSLAGLGTQYFGPGTRLLVL.